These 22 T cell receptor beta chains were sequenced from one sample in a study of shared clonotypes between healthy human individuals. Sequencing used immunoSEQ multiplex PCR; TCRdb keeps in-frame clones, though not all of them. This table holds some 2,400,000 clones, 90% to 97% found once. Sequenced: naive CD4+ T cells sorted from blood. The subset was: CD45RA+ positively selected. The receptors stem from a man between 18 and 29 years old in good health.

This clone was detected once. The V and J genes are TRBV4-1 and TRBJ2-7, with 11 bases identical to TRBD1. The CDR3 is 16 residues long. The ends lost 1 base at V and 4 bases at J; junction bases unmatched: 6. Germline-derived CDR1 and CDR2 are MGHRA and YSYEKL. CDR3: CASSQAGTGGLYEQYF. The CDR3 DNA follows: TGCGCCAGCAGCCAAGCCGGGACAGGGGGTTTATACGAGCAGTACTTC.

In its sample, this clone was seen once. The CDR3 loop is CAWSEGPNQPQHF. DNA for the CDR3: TGTGCCTGGAGTGAGGGACCGAATCAGCCCCAGCATTTT. V gene TRBV30 combines with J gene TRBJ1-5; D possibly corresponds to TRBD1 (5 bases). Germline V lookup: CDR1 GTSNPN, CDR2 SVGIG (reference sequence). V lost 1 base and J 4 bases, leaving 8 bases between the germline ends. The CDR3 extends over 13 amino acids.

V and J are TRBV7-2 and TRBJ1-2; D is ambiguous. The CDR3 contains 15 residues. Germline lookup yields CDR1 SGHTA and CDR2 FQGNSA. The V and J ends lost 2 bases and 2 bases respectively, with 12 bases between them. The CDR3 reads CASSLRVGQNYGYTF. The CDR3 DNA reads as TGTGCCAGCAGCTTAAGAGTCGGGCAGAACTATGGCTACACCTTC.

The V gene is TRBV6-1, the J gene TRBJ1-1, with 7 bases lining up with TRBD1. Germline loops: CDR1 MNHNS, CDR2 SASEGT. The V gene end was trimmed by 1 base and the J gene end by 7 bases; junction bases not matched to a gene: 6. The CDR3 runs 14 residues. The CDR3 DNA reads TGTGCCAGCAGTGAAGTAGGCAGGGGGGATGAAGCTTTCTTT. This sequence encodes CASSEVGRGDEAFF.

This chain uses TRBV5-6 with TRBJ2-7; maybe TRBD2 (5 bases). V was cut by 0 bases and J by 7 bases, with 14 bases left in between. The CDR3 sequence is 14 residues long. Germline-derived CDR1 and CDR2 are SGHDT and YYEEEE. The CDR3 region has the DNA TGTGCCAGCAGCTTGGTAGCTGGAGGAATGGAGCAGTACTTC. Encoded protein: CASSLVAGGMEQYF.

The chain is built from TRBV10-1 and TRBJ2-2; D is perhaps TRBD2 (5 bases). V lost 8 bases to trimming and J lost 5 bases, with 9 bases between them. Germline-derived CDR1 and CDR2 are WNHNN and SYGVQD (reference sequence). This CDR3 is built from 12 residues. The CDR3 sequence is CASRSGTGELFF. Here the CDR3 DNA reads TGCGCCAGCCGGAGCGGTACCGGGGAGCTGTTTTTT.

As DNA, the CDR3 is TGTGCCAGCAGACCGGAGGGCCTTGGGTCCGGGGAGCTGTTTTTT. Residues: CASRPEGLGSGELFF. The rearrangement uses TRBV6-6 and TRBJ2-2; weak D call: TRBD2 (6 bases). The CDR3 runs 15 residues. The V end was cut by 6 bases, the J end by 6 bases, with 17 bases between. From germline, CDR1 is MNHNY and CDR2 SVGAGI (reference sequence).

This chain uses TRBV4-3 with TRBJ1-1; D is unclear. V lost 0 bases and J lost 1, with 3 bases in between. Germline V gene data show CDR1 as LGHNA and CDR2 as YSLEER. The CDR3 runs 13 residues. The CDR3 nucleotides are TGCGCCAGCAGCCAAGAGAAGAACACTGAAGCTTTCTTT. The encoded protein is CASSQEKNTEAFF.

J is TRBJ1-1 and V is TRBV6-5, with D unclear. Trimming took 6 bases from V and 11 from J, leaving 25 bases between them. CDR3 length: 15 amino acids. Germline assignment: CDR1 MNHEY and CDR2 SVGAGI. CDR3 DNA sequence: TGTGCCAGCAGCCACGGAGGAACAGTCTTGAAGATGGCTTTCTTT. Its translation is CASSHGGTVLKMAFF.

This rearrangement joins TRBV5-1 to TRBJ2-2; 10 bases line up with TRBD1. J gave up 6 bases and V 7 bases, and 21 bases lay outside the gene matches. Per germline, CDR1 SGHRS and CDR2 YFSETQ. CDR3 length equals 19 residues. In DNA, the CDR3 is TGCGCCAGCCACCGCAGCTTGCGACAGGGGGCCTCGACGTCCGGGGAGCTGTTTTTT. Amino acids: CASHRSLRQGASTSGELFF.

CDR3 in amino acids: CASSGDDRFSTNEKLFF. CDR3 nucleotide sequence: TGCGCCAGCAGTGGTGATGACAGGTTTTCGACTAATGAAAAACTGTTTTTT. The rearrangement uses TRBV10-2 and TRBJ1-4; maybe TRBD1 (6 bases). Germline V gene data show CDR1 as WSHSY and CDR2 as SAAADI. The CDR3 has 17 residues. Trimming shortened V by 4 bases and J by 2 bases, and 17 bases separated the two germline ends.

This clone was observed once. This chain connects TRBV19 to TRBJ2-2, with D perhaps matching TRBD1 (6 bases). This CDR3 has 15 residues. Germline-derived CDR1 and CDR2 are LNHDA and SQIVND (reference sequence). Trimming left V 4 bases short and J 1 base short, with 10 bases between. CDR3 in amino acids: CASSTQQGNTGELFF. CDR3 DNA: TGTGCCAGTAGTACCCAACAGGGGAACACCGGGGAGCTGTTTTTT.

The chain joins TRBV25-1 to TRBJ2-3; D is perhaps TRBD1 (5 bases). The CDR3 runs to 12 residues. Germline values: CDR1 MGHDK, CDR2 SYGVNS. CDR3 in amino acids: CEGAVSTDTQYF. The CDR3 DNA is TGTGAAGGGGCAGTTAGCACAGATACGCAGTATTTT.

The CDR3 nucleotides read TGTGCCAGCAGCCCCGGGGGAGGGGCCGAGCAGTACTTC. This encodes CASSPGGGAEQYF. The genes are TRBV11-1 and TRBJ2-7, with TRBD2 identical over 7 bases. J lost 6 bases, V lost 5 bases, and 7 bases had no gene match. The CDR3 is made up of 13 amino acids. Germline V gives CDR1 SGHAT, CDR2 FQDESV (reference sequence).

The CDR3 is CASSLRGGANTEAFF. In DNA form, the CDR3 reads TGTGCCAGCAGCTTACGTGGGGGTGCTAACACTGAAGCTTTCTTT. The genes are TRBV7-8 and TRBJ1-1, with D tentatively TRBD1 (5 bases). Germline CDR1 and CDR2: SGHVS and FQNEAQ. This CDR3 spans 15 amino acids. Trimming shortened V by 2 bases and J by 2 bases, and 12 bases separated the two germline ends.

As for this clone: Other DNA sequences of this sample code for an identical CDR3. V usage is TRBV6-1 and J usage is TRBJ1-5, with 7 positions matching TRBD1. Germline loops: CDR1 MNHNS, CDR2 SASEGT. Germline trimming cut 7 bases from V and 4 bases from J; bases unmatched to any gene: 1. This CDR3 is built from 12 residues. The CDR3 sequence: CASNRGNQPQHF. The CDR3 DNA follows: TGTGCCAGCAACAGGGGAAATCAGCCCCAGCATTTT.

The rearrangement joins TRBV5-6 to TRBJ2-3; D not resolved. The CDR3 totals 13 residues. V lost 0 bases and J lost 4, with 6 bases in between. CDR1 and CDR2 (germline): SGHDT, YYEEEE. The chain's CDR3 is CASSLDDADTQYF. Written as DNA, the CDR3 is TGTGCCAGCAGCTTGGATGACGCAGATACGCAGTATTTT.

CDR3 nucleotides: TGTGCCATCAGTGGTAGCGGGGGGGCGGATACGCAGTATTTT. Its translation is CAISGSGGADTQYF. The chain combines TRBV10-3 with TRBJ2-3; 11 nucleotides agree with TRBD2. Germline-derived CDR1 and CDR2 are ENHRY and SYGVKD. The CDR3 spans 14 residues. Trimming removed 4 bases from V and 6 bases from J; junction bases left unmatched: 3.

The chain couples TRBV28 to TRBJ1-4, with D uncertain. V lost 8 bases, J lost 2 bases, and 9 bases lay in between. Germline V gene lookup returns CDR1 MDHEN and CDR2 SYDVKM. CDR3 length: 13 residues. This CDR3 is CASYDRTNEKLFF. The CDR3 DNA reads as TGTGCCAGCTATGACCGGACTAATGAAAAACTGTTTTTT. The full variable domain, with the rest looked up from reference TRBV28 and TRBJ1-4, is DVKVTQSSRYLVKRTGEKVFLECVQDMDHENMFWYRQDPGLGLRLIYFSYDVKMKEKGDIPEGYSVSREKKERFSLILESASTNQTSMYLCASYDRTNEKLFFGSGTQLSVL.

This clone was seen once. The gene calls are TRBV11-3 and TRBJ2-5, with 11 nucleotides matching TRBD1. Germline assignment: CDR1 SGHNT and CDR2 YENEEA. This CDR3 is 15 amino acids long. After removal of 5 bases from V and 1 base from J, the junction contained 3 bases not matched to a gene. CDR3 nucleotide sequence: TGTGCCAGCAGCGACGGACAGGGGGCCCAAGAGACCCAGTACTTC. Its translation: CASSDGQGAQETQYF.

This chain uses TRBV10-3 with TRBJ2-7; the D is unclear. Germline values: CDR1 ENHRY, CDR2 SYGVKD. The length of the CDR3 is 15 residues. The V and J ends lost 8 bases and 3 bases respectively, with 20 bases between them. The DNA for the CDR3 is TGTGCCATCGCGACCCCGGCAGTTGCTAACTACGAGCAGTACTTC. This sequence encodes CAIATPAVANYEQYF.

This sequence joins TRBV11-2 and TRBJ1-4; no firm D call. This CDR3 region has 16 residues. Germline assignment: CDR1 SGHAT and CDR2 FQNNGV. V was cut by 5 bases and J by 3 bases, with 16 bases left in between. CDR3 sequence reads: CASSPGGTQANEKLFF. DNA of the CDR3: TGTGCCAGCAGCCCCGGTGGAACCCAAGCTAATGAAAAACTGTTTTTT. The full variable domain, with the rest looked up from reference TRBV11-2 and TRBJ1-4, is EAGVAQSPRYKIIEKRQSVAFWCNPISGHATLYWYQQILGQGPKLLIQFQNNGVVDDSQLPKDRFSAERLKGVDSTLKIQPAKLEDSAVYLCASSPGGTQANEKLFFGSGTQLSVL.